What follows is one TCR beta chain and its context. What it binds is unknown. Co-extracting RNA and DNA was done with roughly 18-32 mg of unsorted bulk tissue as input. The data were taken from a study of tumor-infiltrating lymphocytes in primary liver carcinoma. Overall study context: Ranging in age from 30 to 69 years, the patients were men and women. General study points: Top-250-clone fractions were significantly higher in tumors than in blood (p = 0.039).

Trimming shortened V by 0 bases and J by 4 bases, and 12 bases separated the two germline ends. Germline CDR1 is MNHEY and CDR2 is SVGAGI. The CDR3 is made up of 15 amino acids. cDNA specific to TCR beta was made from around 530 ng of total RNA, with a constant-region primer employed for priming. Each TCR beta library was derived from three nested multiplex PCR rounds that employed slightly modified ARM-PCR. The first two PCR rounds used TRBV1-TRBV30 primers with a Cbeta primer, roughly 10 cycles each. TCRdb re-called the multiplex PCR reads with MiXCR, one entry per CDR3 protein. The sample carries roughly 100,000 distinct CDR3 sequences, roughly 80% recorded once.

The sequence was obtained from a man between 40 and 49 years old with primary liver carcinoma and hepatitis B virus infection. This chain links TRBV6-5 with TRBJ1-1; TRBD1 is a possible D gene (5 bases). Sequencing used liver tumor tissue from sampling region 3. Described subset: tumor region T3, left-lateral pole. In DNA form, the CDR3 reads TGTGCCAGCAGTTACTCGATGGGGGACTCCACTGAAGCTTTCTTT. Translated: CASSYSMGDSTEAFF.